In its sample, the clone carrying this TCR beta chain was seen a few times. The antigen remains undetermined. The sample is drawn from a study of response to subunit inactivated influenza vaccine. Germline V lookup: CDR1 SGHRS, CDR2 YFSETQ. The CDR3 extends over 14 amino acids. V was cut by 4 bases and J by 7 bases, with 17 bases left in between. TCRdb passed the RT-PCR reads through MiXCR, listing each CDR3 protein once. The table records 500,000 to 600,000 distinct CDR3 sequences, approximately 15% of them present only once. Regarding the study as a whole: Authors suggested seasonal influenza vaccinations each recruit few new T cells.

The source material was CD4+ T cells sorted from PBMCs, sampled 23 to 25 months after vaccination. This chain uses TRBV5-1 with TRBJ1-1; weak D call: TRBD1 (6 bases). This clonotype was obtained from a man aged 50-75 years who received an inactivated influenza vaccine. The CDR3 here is CASSHRDTRIEAFF. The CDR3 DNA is TGCGCCAGCAGCCACAGGGACACCCGTATTGAAGCTTTCTTT.